These T cell receptor beta chains were read from a single sample in a study of cytomegalovirus exposure and HLA in healthy donors. Only in-frame clones appear in the TCRdb table, and some are missing; sequencing was by immunoSEQ multiplex PCR. This sample has under 250,000 clones, with around 78% found just once. Sequenced material: PBMCs. All receptors come from a woman younger than 35 in good health and CMV-seronegative. CDR3s include the opening cysteine and the closing phenylalanine or tryptophan. A D gene is named only where the DNA matches it firmly. Size is omitted from some rows. Given values are once, few, many or a class for expanded clones.

j_call: TRBJ1-2
d_call: NA
clone_size: few
v_call: TRBV6-5
cdr3_length: 11
cdr3_aa: CASSYLGGYTF
cdr3_nt: TGTGCCAGCAGTTACTTGGGGGGCTACACCTTC

j_call: TRBJ1-5
d_call: NA
clone_size: once
v_call: TRBV5-6
cdr3_length: 15
cdr3_aa: CASSLAITGNQPQHF
cdr3_nt: TGTGCCAGCAGCTTGGCCATTACAGGTAATCAGCCCCAGCATTTT

j_call: TRBJ2-3
d_call: TRBD2
clone_size: NA
v_call: TRBV6-6
cdr3_length: 14
cdr3_aa: CAIERGPSTDTQYF
cdr3_nt: TGTGCCATCGAGCGGGGTCCAAGCACAGATACGCAGTATTTT

j_call: TRBJ1-1
d_call: TRBD1
clone_size: NA
v_call: TRBV7-7
cdr3_length: 13
cdr3_aa: CASSRDRGTEAFF
cdr3_nt: TGTGCTAGCAGTCGAGACAGGGGAACTGAAGCTTTCTTT

j_call: TRBJ1-2
d_call: NA
clone_size: NA
v_call: TRBV2
cdr3_length: 12
cdr3_aa: CASLRTPYGYTF
cdr3_nt: TGTGCCAGCTTGCGGACACCGTATGGCTACACCTTC

j_call: TRBJ2-5
d_call: TRBD1
clone_size: NA
v_call: TRBV28
cdr3_length: 17
cdr3_aa: CASSRLEGDRGREGQYF
cdr3_nt: TGTGCCAGCAGCCGCCTCGAAGGGGACAGGGGGCGGGAGGGCCAGTACTTC

j_call: TRBJ2-7
d_call: NA
clone_size: NA
v_call: TRBV27
cdr3_length: 13
cdr3_aa: CASSGRDSYEQYF
cdr3_nt: TGTGCCAGCAGTGGAAGAGACTCCTACGAGCAGTACTTC

j_call: TRBJ1-4
d_call: NA
clone_size: once
v_call: TRBV19
cdr3_length: 16
cdr3_aa: CASSIGSGISNEKLFF
cdr3_nt: TGTGCCAGTAGTATTGGTTCGGGGATTTCTAATGAAAAACTGTTTTTT

j_call: TRBJ2-7
d_call: NA
clone_size: NA
v_call: TRBV18
cdr3_length: 16
cdr3_aa: CASSPLGPGSSYEQYF
cdr3_nt: TGTGCCAGCTCACCACTGGGCCCCGGGAGCTCCTACGAGCAGTACTTC

j_call: TRBJ2-7
d_call: NA
clone_size: NA
v_call: TRBV7-9
cdr3_length: 13
cdr3_aa: CASRPDYLYEQYF
cdr3_nt: TGTGCCAGCAGACCGGACTATCTCTACGAGCAGTACTTC

j_call: TRBJ1-3
d_call: TRBD1
clone_size: NA
v_call: TRBV2
cdr3_length: 15
cdr3_aa: CASRRTGGSGNTIYF
cdr3_nt: TGTGCCAGCAGGAGGACAGGGGGCTCTGGAAACACCATATATTTT

j_call: TRBJ1-1
d_call: TRBD1
clone_size: NA
v_call: TRBV6-6
cdr3_length: 14
cdr3_aa: CASSYPGQGTEAFF
cdr3_nt: TGTGCCAGCAGTTACCCCGGACAGGGGACTGAAGCTTTCTTT

j_call: TRBJ1-2
d_call: NA
clone_size: NA
v_call: TRBV2
cdr3_length: 12
cdr3_aa: CASSDFVYGYTF
cdr3_nt: TGTGCCAGCAGTGACTTCGTGTATGGCTACACCTTC

j_call: TRBJ1-1
d_call: NA
clone_size: NA
v_call: TRBV28
cdr3_length: 14
cdr3_aa: CASSLRALNTEAFF
cdr3_nt: TGTGCCAGCAGTTTAAGGGCGCTGAACACTGAAGCTTTCTTT

j_call: TRBJ2-7
d_call: NA
clone_size: NA
v_call: TRBV7-8
cdr3_length: 14
cdr3_aa: CASSLGGAAYEQYF
cdr3_nt: TGTGCCAGCAGCTTAGGGGGGGCGGCATACGAGCAGTACTTC

j_call: TRBJ1-6
d_call: TRBD1
clone_size: NA
v_call: TRBV5-1
cdr3_length: 14
cdr3_aa: CASSLETGSSPLHF
cdr3_nt: TGCGCCAGCAGCTTGGAGACAGGGAGTTCACCCCTCCACTTT

j_call: TRBJ2-7
d_call: TRBD1
clone_size: NA
v_call: TRBV12-5
cdr3_length: 14
cdr3_aa: CASGLGTGSYEQYF
cdr3_nt: TGTGCTAGTGGTTTGGGGACAGGGTCCTACGAGCAGTACTTC

j_call: TRBJ2-1
d_call: NA
clone_size: once
v_call: TRBV7-9
cdr3_length: 15
cdr3_aa: CASSTRQGGVNEQFF
cdr3_nt: TGTGCCAGCAGCACCAGACAGGGAGGGGTCAATGAGCAGTTCTTC

j_call: TRBJ2-7
d_call: TRBD1
clone_size: NA
v_call: TRBV7-2
cdr3_length: 16
cdr3_aa: CASSSVGQGASYEQYF
cdr3_nt: TGTGCCAGCAGCTCGGTAGGACAGGGGGCCTCCTACGAGCAGTACTTC

j_call: TRBJ1-5
d_call: TRBD1
clone_size: NA
v_call: TRBV15
cdr3_length: 17
cdr3_aa: CATSRDLGTDSNQPQHF
cdr3_nt: TGTGCCACCAGCAGAGATCTTGGGACAGATAGCAATCAGCCCCAGCATTTT

j_call: TRBJ2-2
d_call: NA
clone_size: NA
v_call: TRBV5-1
cdr3_length: 14
cdr3_aa: CASSGWTEAGELFF
cdr3_nt: TGCGCCAGCAGCGGGTGGACAGAAGCCGGGGAGCTGTTTTTT

j_call: TRBJ2-5
d_call: NA
clone_size: NA
v_call: TRBV5-1
cdr3_length: 18
cdr3_aa: CASSLAVTDSPGQETQYF
cdr3_nt: TGCGCCAGCAGCTTGGCGGTAACGGACAGCCCCGGCCAAGAGACCCAGTACTTC

j_call: TRBJ1-1
d_call: NA
clone_size: NA
v_call: TRBV25-1
cdr3_length: 15
cdr3_aa: CASRGLGLIGTEAFF
cdr3_nt: TGTGCCAGCAGGGGGTTAGGACTTATAGGAACTGAAGCTTTCTTT

j_call: TRBJ2-1
d_call: NA
clone_size: NA
v_call: TRBV12-5
cdr3_length: 13
cdr3_aa: CASGEGWYNEQFF
cdr3_nt: TGTGCTAGTGGCGAAGGGTGGTACAATGAGCAGTTCTTC

j_call: TRBJ1-2
d_call: TRBD1
clone_size: NA
v_call: TRBV6-5
cdr3_length: 12
cdr3_aa: CASAGQGGGYTF
cdr3_nt: TGTGCCAGCGCTGGACAGGGCGGTGGCTACACCTTC

j_call: TRBJ1-6
d_call: NA
clone_size: NA
v_call: TRBV15
cdr3_length: 14
cdr3_aa: CATSRAGVNSPLHF
cdr3_nt: TGTGCCACCAGCAGAGCAGGGGTTAATTCACCCCTCCACTTT

j_call: TRBJ2-2
d_call: TRBD1
clone_size: NA
v_call: TRBV6-6
cdr3_length: 16
cdr3_aa: CASSYSRTGGTGELFF
cdr3_nt: TGTGCCAGCAGTTACTCGAGGACAGGGGGCACCGGGGAGCTGTTTTTT

j_call: TRBJ2-7
d_call: TRBD1
clone_size: NA
v_call: TRBV29-1
cdr3_length: 14
cdr3_aa: CSVEPGQGAGEQYF
cdr3_nt: TGCAGCGTGGAACCGGGACAGGGGGCTGGGGAGCAGTACTTC

j_call: TRBJ1-4
d_call: NA
clone_size: few
v_call: TRBV5-1
cdr3_length: 15
cdr3_aa: CASSLAGVTNEKLFF
cdr3_nt: TGCGCCAGCAGCTTGGCAGGGGTAACTAATGAAAAACTGTTTTTT

j_call: TRBJ2-1
d_call: TRBD2
clone_size: NA
v_call: TRBV13
cdr3_length: 15
cdr3_aa: CASSLGASGVREQFF
cdr3_nt: TGTGCCAGCAGCTTAGGGGCTAGCGGGGTGCGTGAGCAGTTCTTC

j_call: TRBJ2-3
d_call: TRBD2
clone_size: NA
v_call: TRBV5-1
cdr3_length: 16
cdr3_aa: CASSLGLAGRTDTQYF
cdr3_nt: TGCGCCAGCAGCTTGGGACTAGCGGGCCGCACAGATACGCAGTATTTT

j_call: TRBJ1-2
d_call: TRBD1
clone_size: NA
v_call: TRBV6-1
cdr3_length: 14
cdr3_aa: CASSPGQGNYGYTF
cdr3_nt: TGTGCCAGCAGCCCGGGACAGGGAAACTATGGCTACACCTTC

j_call: TRBJ1-2
d_call: NA
clone_size: NA
v_call: TRBV11-2
cdr3_length: 16
cdr3_aa: CASSLEHTQDNYGYTF
cdr3_nt: TGTGCCAGCAGCTTAGAGCACACACAGGACAACTATGGCTACACCTTC

j_call: TRBJ2-7
d_call: NA
clone_size: NA
v_call: TRBV6-5
cdr3_length: 14
cdr3_aa: CASSSGTTNYEQYF
cdr3_nt: TGTGCCAGCAGTTCTGGTACGACTAACTACGAGCAGTACTTC

j_call: TRBJ2-1
d_call: NA
clone_size: NA
v_call: TRBV7-9
cdr3_length: 12
cdr3_aa: CASSRDANEQFF
cdr3_nt: TGTGCCAGCAGCAGGGACGCTAATGAGCAGTTCTTC

j_call: TRBJ2-5
d_call: NA
clone_size: NA
v_call: TRBV28
cdr3_length: 14
cdr3_aa: CASSLSTGTETQYF
cdr3_nt: TGTGCCAGCAGTTTATCTACAGGCACAGAGACCCAGTACTTC

j_call: TRBJ1-3
d_call: NA
clone_size: NA
v_call: TRBV10-3
cdr3_length: 13
cdr3_aa: CAISETGGNTIYF
cdr3_nt: TGTGCCATCAGTGAGACAGGGGGAAACACCATATATTTT

j_call: TRBJ1-2
d_call: NA
clone_size: NA
v_call: TRBV4-1
cdr3_length: 17
cdr3_aa: CASSLEVIAGKSYGYTF
cdr3_nt: TGCGCCAGCAGCCTAGAAGTCATTGCAGGGAAGTCCTATGGCTACACCTTC

j_call: TRBJ2-1
d_call: TRBD2
clone_size: NA
v_call: TRBV30
cdr3_length: 13
cdr3_aa: CAWRGRGDNEQFF
cdr3_nt: TGTGCCTGGAGAGGGAGGGGAGACAATGAGCAGTTCTTC

j_call: TRBJ2-2
d_call: NA
clone_size: NA
v_call: TRBV9
cdr3_length: 17
cdr3_aa: CASSPHGNGPYTGELFF
cdr3_nt: TGTGCCAGCAGCCCCCATGGCAACGGGCCGTACACCGGGGAGCTGTTTTTT

j_call: TRBJ2-7
d_call: NA
clone_size: NA
v_call: TRBV7-9
cdr3_length: 12
cdr3_aa: CASSLENYEQYF
cdr3_nt: TGTGCCAGCAGCTTAGAAAACTACGAGCAGTACTTC

j_call: TRBJ2-7
d_call: NA
clone_size: NA
v_call: TRBV9
cdr3_length: 15
cdr3_aa: CASSVGGGGSYEQYF
cdr3_nt: TGTGCCAGCAGCGTAGGAGGGGGAGGGAGCTACGAGCAGTACTTC

j_call: TRBJ1-5
d_call: TRBD1
clone_size: NA
v_call: TRBV7-2
cdr3_length: 14
cdr3_aa: CASSLAGGPQPQHF
cdr3_nt: TGTGCCAGCAGCTTAGCAGGGGGCCCGCAGCCCCAGCATTTT

j_call: TRBJ2-3
d_call: TRBD2
clone_size: NA
v_call: TRBV30
cdr3_length: 12
cdr3_aa: CAIERGRGTQYF
cdr3_nt: TGTGCCATAGAACGGGGGAGGGGAACGCAGTATTTT

j_call: TRBJ2-7
d_call: NA
clone_size: NA
v_call: TRBV25-1
cdr3_length: 14
cdr3_aa: CASSASLGLYEQYF
cdr3_nt: TGTGCCAGCAGTGCCAGCTTGGGGCTTTACGAGCAGTACTTC

j_call: TRBJ1-2
d_call: TRBD1
clone_size: NA
v_call: TRBV6-1
cdr3_length: 14
cdr3_aa: CASRKTGALYGYTF
cdr3_nt: TGTGCCAGCAGGAAGACAGGGGCCCTCTATGGCTACACCTTC